This TCR beta chain comes out of a study of blood T cell repertoires in COVID-19. Only in-frame clones appear in the TCRdb table, and some are missing; sequencing was by immunoSEQ multiplex PCR. The data hold 25,000 to 35,000 clones, with roughly nine tenths observed a single time. This clonotype was sampled from a man aged 45-60 years with active COVID-19. The source material was peripheral blood.

This chain's CDR3 is CASTYMGQYYGYTF. The CDR3 nucleotides read TGTGCCAGCACCTACATGGGACAGTACTATGGCTACACCTTC. The chain carries TRBV28 and TRBJ1-2; the match to TRBD1 covers 7 bases. The CDR3 has 14 residues. In germline, CDR1 is MDHEN, CDR2 SYDVKM. J was trimmed by 3 bases and V by 7 bases; bases with no gene match: 8.